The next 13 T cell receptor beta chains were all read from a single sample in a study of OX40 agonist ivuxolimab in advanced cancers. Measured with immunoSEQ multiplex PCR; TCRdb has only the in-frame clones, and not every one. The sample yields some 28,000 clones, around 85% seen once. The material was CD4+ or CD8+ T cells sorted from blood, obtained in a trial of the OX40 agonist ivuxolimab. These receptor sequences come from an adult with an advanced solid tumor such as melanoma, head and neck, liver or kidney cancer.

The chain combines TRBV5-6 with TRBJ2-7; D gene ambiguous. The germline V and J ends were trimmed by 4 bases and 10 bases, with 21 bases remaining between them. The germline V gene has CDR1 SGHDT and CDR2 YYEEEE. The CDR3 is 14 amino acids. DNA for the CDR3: TGTGCCAGCAGCCAGGATTTCCGACCCGAGTCCCAGTACTTC. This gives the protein CASSQDFRPESQYF.

The CDR3 loop is CASSFSGGAGTDTQYF. In nucleotides, the CDR3 is TGTGCCAGCAGCTTTAGCGGGGGGGCCGGGACAGATACGCAGTATTTT. The V call is TRBV11-2, the J call TRBJ2-3; TRBD2 matches at 11 bases. The CDR3 runs to 16 residues. V shed 3 bases and J 3 bases; nucleotides not matched to a gene: 5. Germline V CDR1 and CDR2: SGHAT, FQNNGV.

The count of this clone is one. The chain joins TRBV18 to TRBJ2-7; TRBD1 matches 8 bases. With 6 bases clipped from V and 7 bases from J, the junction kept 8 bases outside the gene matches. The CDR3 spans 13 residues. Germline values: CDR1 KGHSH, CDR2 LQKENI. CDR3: CASSLTGGGEQYF. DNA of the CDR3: TGTGCCAGCTCCCTCACAGGGGGTGGGGAGCAGTACTTC.

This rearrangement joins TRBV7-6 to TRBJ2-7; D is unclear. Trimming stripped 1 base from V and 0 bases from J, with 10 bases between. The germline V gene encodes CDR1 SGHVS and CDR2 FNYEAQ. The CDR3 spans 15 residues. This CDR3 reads CASSLGVGSSYEQYF. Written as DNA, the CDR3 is TGTGCCAGCAGCTTAGGAGTGGGCTCCTCCTACGAGCAGTACTTC.

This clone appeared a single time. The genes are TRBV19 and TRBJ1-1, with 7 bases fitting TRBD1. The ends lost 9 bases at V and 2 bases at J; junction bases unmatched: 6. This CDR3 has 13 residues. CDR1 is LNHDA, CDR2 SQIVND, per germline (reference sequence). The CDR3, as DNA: TGTGCCAGCATCTCAGGGGGTAACACTGAAGCTTTCTTT. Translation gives CASISGGNTEAFF.

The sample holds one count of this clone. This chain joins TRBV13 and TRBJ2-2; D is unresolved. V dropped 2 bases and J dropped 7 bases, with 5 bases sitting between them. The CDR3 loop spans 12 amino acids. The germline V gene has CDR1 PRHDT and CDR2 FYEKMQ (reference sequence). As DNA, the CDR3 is TGTGCCAGCAGCTTATTGGGCGGGGAGCTGTTTTTT. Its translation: CASSLLGGELFF. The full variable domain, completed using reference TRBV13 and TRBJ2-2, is AAGVIQSPRHLIKEKRETATLKCYPIPRHDTVYWYQQGPGQDPQFLISFYEKMQSDKGSIPDRFSAQQFSDYHSELNMSSLELGDSALYFCASSLLGGELFFGEGSRLTVL.

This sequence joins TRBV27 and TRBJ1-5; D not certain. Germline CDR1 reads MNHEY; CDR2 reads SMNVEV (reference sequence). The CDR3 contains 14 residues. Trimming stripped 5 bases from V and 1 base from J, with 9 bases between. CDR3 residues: CASSLGASNQPQHF. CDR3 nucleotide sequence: TGTGCCAGCAGTCTGGGAGCCAGCAATCAGCCCCAGCATTTT.

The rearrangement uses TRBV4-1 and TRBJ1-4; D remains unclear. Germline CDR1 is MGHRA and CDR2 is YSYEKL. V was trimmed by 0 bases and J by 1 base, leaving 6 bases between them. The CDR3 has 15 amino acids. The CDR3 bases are TGCGCCAGCAGCCAAGATGGCTTAACTAATGAAAAACTGTTTTTT. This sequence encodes CASSQDGLTNEKLFF.

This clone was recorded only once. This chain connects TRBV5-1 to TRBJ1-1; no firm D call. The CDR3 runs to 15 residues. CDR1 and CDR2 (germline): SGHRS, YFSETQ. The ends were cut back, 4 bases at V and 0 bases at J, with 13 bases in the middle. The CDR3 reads CASSPVDTMNTEAFF. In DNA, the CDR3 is TGCGCCAGCAGCCCAGTTGACACTATGAACACTGAAGCTTTCTTT.

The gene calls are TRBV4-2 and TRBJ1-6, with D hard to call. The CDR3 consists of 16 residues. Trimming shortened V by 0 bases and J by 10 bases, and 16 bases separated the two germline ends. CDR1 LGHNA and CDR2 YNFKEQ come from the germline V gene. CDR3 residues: CASSQDGNGMASPLHF. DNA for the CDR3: TGTGCCAGCAGCCAAGATGGGAATGGAATGGCATCACCCCTCCACTTT.

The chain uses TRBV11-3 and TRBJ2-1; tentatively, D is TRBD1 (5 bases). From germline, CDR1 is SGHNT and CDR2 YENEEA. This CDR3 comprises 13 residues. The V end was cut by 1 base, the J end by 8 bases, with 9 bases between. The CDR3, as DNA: TGTGCCAGCAGCTTAGTAGGGGTGGATGAGCAGTTCTTC. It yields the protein CASSLVGVDEQFF.

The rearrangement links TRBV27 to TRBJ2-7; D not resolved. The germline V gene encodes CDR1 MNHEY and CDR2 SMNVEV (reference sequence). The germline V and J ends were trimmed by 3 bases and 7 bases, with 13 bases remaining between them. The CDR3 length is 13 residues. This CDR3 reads CASSLSWVREQYF. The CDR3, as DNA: TGTGCCAGCAGTTTGAGTTGGGTCAGAGAGCAGTACTTC.

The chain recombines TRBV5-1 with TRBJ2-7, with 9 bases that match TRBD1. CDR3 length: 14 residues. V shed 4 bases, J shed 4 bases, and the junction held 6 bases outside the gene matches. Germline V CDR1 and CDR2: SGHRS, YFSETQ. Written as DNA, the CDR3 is TGCGCCAGCAGCCCCCGGGACAGGGTATACGAGCAGTACTTC. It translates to CASSPRDRVYEQYF. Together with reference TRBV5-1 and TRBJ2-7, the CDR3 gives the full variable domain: KAGVTQTPRYLIKTRGQQVTLSCSPISGHRSVSWYQQTPGQGLQFLFEYFSETQRNKGNFPGRFSGRQFSNSRSEMNVSTLELGDSALYLCASSPRDRVYEQYFGPGTRLTVT.